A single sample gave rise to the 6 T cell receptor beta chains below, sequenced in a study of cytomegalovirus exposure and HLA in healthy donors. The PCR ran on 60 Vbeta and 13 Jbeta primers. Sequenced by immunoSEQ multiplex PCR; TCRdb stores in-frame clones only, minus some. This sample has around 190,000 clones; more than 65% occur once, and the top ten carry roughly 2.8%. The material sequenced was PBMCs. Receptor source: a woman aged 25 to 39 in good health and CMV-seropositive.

DNA for the CDR3: TGCGCCAGCAGCCCAGAGACCGGGACAGGGCTCTACGAGCAGTACTTC. Protein sequence: CASSPETGTGLYEQYF. The V call is TRBV4-1, the J call TRBJ2-7, with 9 bases that match TRBD1. Looked up from germline, CDR1 is MGHRA and CDR2 is YSYEKL. After removal of 4 bases from V and 3 bases from J, the junction contained 10 bases not matched to a gene. This CDR3 region has 16 residues.

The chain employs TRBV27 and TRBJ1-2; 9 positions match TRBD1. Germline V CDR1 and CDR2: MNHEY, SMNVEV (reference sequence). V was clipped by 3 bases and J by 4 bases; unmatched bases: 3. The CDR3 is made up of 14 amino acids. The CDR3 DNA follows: TGTGCCAGCAGTTTGGGACAGGGACTCTATGGCTACACCTTC. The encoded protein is CASSLGQGLYGYTF.

CDR3 protein: CASSLVAPPNTEAFF. CDR3 in DNA: TGCGCCAGCAGCTTGGTGGCTCCCCCGAACACTGAAGCTTTCTTT. The chain combines TRBV5-1 with TRBJ1-1, with unresolved D. CDR1 is SGHRS and CDR2 is YFSETQ in the germline V gene. Trimming took off 0 bases at V and 1 base at J, with 10 bases between the two ends. CDR3 length: 15 residues.

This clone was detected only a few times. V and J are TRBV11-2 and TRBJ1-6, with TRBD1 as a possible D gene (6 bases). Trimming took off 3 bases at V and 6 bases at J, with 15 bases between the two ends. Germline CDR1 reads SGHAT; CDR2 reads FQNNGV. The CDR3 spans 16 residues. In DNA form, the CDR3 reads TGTGCCAGCAGCTTGTCGGACAGTCTTTTTAATTCACCCCTCCACTTT. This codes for CASSLSDSLFNSPLHF. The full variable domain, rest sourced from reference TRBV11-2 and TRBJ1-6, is EAGVAQSPRYKIIEKRQSVAFWCNPISGHATLYWYQQILGQGPKLLIQFQNNGVVDDSQLPKDRFSAERLKGVDSTLKIQPAKLEDSAVYLCASSLSDSLFNSPLHFGNGTRLTVT.

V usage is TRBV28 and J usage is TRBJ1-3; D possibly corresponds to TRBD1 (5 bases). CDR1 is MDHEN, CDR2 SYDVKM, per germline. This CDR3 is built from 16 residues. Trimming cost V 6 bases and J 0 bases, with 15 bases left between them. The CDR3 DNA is TGTGCCAGCAGCACAGAACAGGAGAGCTCTGGAAACACCATATATTTT. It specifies CASSTEQESSGNTIYF.

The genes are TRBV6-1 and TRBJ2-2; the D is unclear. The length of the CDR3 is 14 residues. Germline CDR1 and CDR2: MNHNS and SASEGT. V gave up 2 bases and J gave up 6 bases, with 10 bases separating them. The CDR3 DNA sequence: TGTGCCAGCAGTGAACAGGTTTCGGCCGGGGAGCTGTTTTTT. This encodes CASSEQVSAGELFF.